This T cell receptor beta chain emerged from a study of blood T cell repertoires in COVID-19 (dated by TCRdb to about 2020). For the wider study: Collaborator samples came from the United States, Italy and Spain and covered acute and convalescent phases of COVID-19. The material from the prospective study consisted of cDNA or gDNA derived from T cells, B-cell-depleted T cells, or PBMCs. Deeply sampled blood TCRbeta repertoires from subjects exposed to, actively infected with, or recovered from COVID-19 were included in the dataset. The repertoires were released in a freely available public database meant as a resource for research on the immune response to SARS-CoV-2. Samples came from the ongoing ImmuneRACE study (first 160 participants) plus 1,254 subjects from 6 global collaborators. Sample metadata almost always included a de-identified subject ID, COVID-19 status, age in years and sex. Where HLA class I and class II types were available, the types were taken from metadata supplied by the sample provider, not from assay-based typing. The paper as a whole reports these results and caveats: The amount of clinical and demographic metadata varied by source and participant and was provided uncurated.

TCRbeta CDR3 regions were amplified from genomic DNA using the immunoSEQ Assay, a bias-controlled multiplex PCR. The paper's processing steps were these. The number of nucleated cells in each sample was estimated by amplification of reference gene primers within the assay. Sequence reads were collapsed and filtered to measure the absolute abundance of every unique TCRbeta CDR3 rearrangement. For each sample, productive Simpson clonality was calculated as the square root of Simpson's diversity index across productive rearrangements. TCRdb carries this immuneACCESS record with in-frame sequences only. Its versions omit some clonotypes, under half of them owing to an unresolved V gene in the studies checked, with the rest unexplained. The V and J calls and clone size are taken from that table; D and trimming were inferred from the DNA. This sample lists about 200,000 clones; approximately 81% were detected once. The ten most abundant clones make up 18% of the sample.

Concerning this clone: Its target antigen remains unknown. No base quality values were provided; no much bigger clone lies one nucleotide off.

In the prospective study, participants were about 18 to 100 years old, resided in 25 or so geographic areas of the United States, and were enrolled through a virtual design. In the prospective study, participants were assigned to cohorts based on the clinical history participants reported in a screening survey and a study questionnaire. ImmuneRACE Cohort 3 recovered participants were defined by two consecutive negative NP/OP PCR tests, healthcare professional clearance, or symptom resolution. In the prospective study, whole blood, serum and a nasopharyngeal or oropharyngeal swab were collected from each participant by mobile phlebotomists. Additional blood draws and questionnaires over an approximately two-month period could optionally be provided by prospective study participants. Prospective study blood samples were shipped either frozen or at room temperature before DNA extraction. The TCR was taken from a middle-aged man who had recovered from COVID-19. Sequencing was done on a sample of PBMCs or T cells enriched from blood (not recorded which).

DNA sequence: TGTGCCAGCAGCTGGGGGCAAGGAGACTACACCTTC. Its translation is CASSWGQGDYTF. This sequence uses TRBV5-4 and TRBJ1-2, and possibly TRBD1, on 6 matching bases. From cysteine to phenylalanine, the CDR3 is 12 amino acids long. The retained sequence is limited to the CDR3, 36 bases, with the frame set at the first base. The V and J ends are trimmed by 3 bases and 10 bases, leaving 13 bases between them. CDR1 and CDR2 are drawn from the germline V gene (reference sequence): SGHNT, YYREEE.